The 24 T cell receptor beta chains below were found in one sample sequenced in a study of blood T cells in healthy people across ages. A second PCR of 7 to 11 cycles used a sample-barcoded 5' primer and a J-beta primer mix. TCRdb re-called the 5' RACE reads with MiXCR, one entry per CDR3 protein. This table holds hundreds of thousands of distinct CDR3 sequences, roughly 60% found once. The sequenced sample consisted of blood. These receptors were obtained from a man aged 25-45 years in good health.

This chain connects TRBV7-9 to TRBJ2-2, with unresolved D. The CDR3 length is 13 residues. CDR1 and CDR2 (germline): SEHNR, FQNEAQ (reference sequence). The V end lost 2 bases, the J end lost 5 bases, and 6 bases lay between the germline ends. DNA for the CDR3: TGTGCCAGCAGCTTATTGGATACCGGGGAGCTGTTTTTT. Protein product: CASSLLDTGELFF.

J is TRBJ2-2 and V is TRBV13; TRBD2 is a possible D gene (5 bases). The CDR3 sequence is 14 residues long. V shed 1 base and J shed 7 bases, with 10 bases lying between them. Germline CDR1 is PRHDT and CDR2 is FYEKMQ (reference sequence). The CDR3 protein is CASSLALRDGELFF. CDR3 sequence (DNA): TGTGCCAGCAGCTTAGCTTTACGGGACGGGGAGCTGTTTTTT.

The chain uses TRBV27 and TRBJ1-2; TRBD1 matches 10 bases. This CDR3 spans 17 amino acids. CDR1 is MNHEY, CDR2 SMNVEV, per germline (reference sequence). J was trimmed by 2 bases and V by 3 bases; bases with no gene match: 9. CDR3 in DNA: TGTGCCAGCAGTTTTTCGGGACAGGGGTTTGGGAACTATGGCTACACCTTC. Its translation: CASSFSGQGFGNYGYTF.

This rearrangement joins TRBV7-9 to TRBJ2-1; TRBD2 might be the D (5 bases). Trimming removed 5 bases from V and 5 bases from J, with 19 bases in between. Looked up from germline, CDR1 is SEHNR and CDR2 is FQNEAQ (reference sequence). The CDR3 is 16 amino acids. CDR3: CASSQILVSGNNEQFF. CDR3 DNA: TGTGCCAGCAGCCAAATACTAGTCTCGGGAAACAATGAGCAGTTCTTC.

This clonotype has a single count. This sequence joins TRBV12-3 or TRBV12-4 and TRBJ2-3, with TRBD2 identical over 12 bases. This CDR3 is built from 15 residues. Trimming at V came to 3 bases and at J to 6 bases, leaving 4 bases not matched to a gene. CDR3: CASSFYLAGGDTQYF. The CDR3 DNA reads as TGTGCCAGCAGTTTCTACCTAGCGGGGGGGGATACGCAGTATTTT.

This chain uses TRBV6-5 with TRBJ2-5, with D uncertain. Trimming stripped 4 bases from V and 0 bases from J, with 18 bases between. This CDR3 comprises 17 residues. Per germline, CDR1 MNHEY and CDR2 SVGAGI. CDR3 coding DNA: TGTGCCAGCAGTTTTACACCCCTAAGCAGCAACCAAGAGACCCAGTACTTC. Translated, it gives CASSFTPLSSNQETQYF.

This chain links TRBV19 with TRBJ2-2; D call uncertain. With 3 bases removed from V and 4 bases from J, the gap between germline ends came to 3 bases. The CDR3 has 12 residues. CDR1 LNHDA and CDR2 SQIVND come from the germline V gene (reference sequence). The CDR3 protein is CASSMGTGELFF. In DNA form, the CDR3 reads TGTGCCAGTAGTATGGGCACCGGGGAGCTGTTTTTT.

The J gene is TRBJ2-3, the V gene TRBV28, with 14 bases aligning to TRBD2. V shed 3 bases and J 6 bases; nucleotides not matched to a gene: 2. Germline lookup yields CDR1 MDHEN and CDR2 SYDVKM. This CDR3 contains 15 residues. The CDR3, as DNA: TGTGCCAGCAGTTTCCGGACTAGCGGGGGGGATACGCAGTATTTT. As protein: CASSFRTSGGDTQYF.

The rearrangement uses TRBV5-1 and TRBJ2-7; 7 nucleotides match TRBD1. The CDR3 loop spans 13 amino acids. V gave up 2 bases and J gave up 6 bases; unmatched junction bases: 5. Germline V gene data show CDR1 as SGHRS and CDR2 as YFSETQ. CDR3 DNA: TGCGCCAGCAGCTTCGACAGGGACCGCGAGCAGTACTTC. This gives the protein CASSFDRDREQYF.

This clonotype was found once. J is TRBJ2-5 and V is TRBV20-1; TRBD1 might be the D (6 bases). CDR1 is DFQATT and CDR2 is SNEGSKA in the germline V gene (reference sequence). CDR3 length equals 15 residues. V gave up 5 bases and J gave up 1 base, with 17 bases separating them. CDR3 loop: CSAVHQGRPQETQYF. Here the CDR3 DNA reads TGCAGTGCTGTTCATCAGGGGAGACCCCAAGAGACCCAGTACTTC.

This clonotype was counted between two and nine times. The chain's CDR3 is CASRDRGQFSNYGYTF. CDR3 coding DNA: TGTGCCAGCAGGGACAGGGGGCAATTCTCTAACTATGGCTACACCTTC. The chain couples TRBV12-3 or TRBV12-4 to TRBJ1-2, with 11 bases matching TRBD1. Unmatched junction bases numbered 6, after V lost 6 bases and J lost 0 bases. The CDR3 contains 16 residues.

The chain joins TRBV12-3 or TRBV12-4 to TRBJ2-3, with TRBD2 identical over 7 bases. CDR3 length: 15 residues. V dropped 3 bases and J dropped 1; count of bases not matched to a gene: 4. CDR3 bases: TGTGCCAGCAGTTTCGCGGGACTACGCACAGATACGCAGTATTTT. Amino acid sequence: CASSFAGLRTDTQYF.

The chain combines TRBV29-1 with TRBJ2-3; 13 positions match TRBD2. Per germline, CDR1 SQVTM and CDR2 ANQGSEA. After removal of 7 bases from V and 8 bases from J, the junction contained 3 bases not matched to a gene. This CDR3 is 12 amino acids long. The CDR3 region has the DNA TGCAGCGGGACTAGCGGGGGCCTTACGCAGTATTTT. This translates into CSGTSGGLTQYF.

This clonotype was seen more than once but under ten times. The J gene is TRBJ2-3, the V gene TRBV10-3, with D unresolved. V lost 3 bases to trimming and J lost 6 bases, with 13 bases between them. CDR1 is ENHRY, CDR2 SYGVKD, per germline. The CDR3 runs to 14 residues. The CDR3 sequence is CAISDSLSSDTQYF. For the CDR3, the DNA is TGTGCCATCAGTGACTCACTAAGCAGCGATACGCAGTATTTT.

Only one count was recorded for this clonotype. The CDR3 loop reads CSVTSVGRPMNTEAFF. The CDR3, as DNA: TGCAGTGTCACATCCGTGGGGCGACCTATGAACACTGAAGCTTTCTTT. V and J are TRBV20-1 and TRBJ1-1; the D gene is possibly TRBD1 (5 bases). Germline V CDR1 and CDR2: DFQATT, SNEGSKA (reference sequence). The V end was cut by 7 bases, the J end by 0 bases, with 21 bases between. This CDR3 has 16 amino acids.

The chain links TRBV12-3 or TRBV12-4 to TRBJ2-7, with no clear D. This CDR3 spans 14 amino acids. The V gene lost 3 bases and the J gene lost 3 bases, with 12 bases spanning the gap. This CDR3 reads CASSFSAASYEQYF. The CDR3, as DNA: TGTGCCAGCAGTTTTTCCGCCGCTAGCTACGAGCAGTACTTC.

V usage is TRBV10-3 and J usage is TRBJ2-5; D not certain. This CDR3 region has 12 residues. Germline assignment: CDR1 ENHRY and CDR2 SYGVKD. Trimming removed 3 bases from V and 1 base from J, with 3 bases in between. The CDR3: CAISDLQETQYF. CDR3 nucleotides: TGTGCCATCAGTGACCTCCAAGAGACCCAGTACTTC.

Regarding this clonotype: A read error may account for a junction end that differs from germline. The V and J genes are TRBV6-5 and TRBJ2-5; perhaps TRBD2 as D (7 bases). This CDR3 is built from 16 residues. Germline V gene sequence: CDR1 MNHEY, CDR2 SVGAGI. The CDR3 reads CASSDSSGGGLETQYF. CDR3 DNA sequence: TGTGCCAGCAGTGACTCGTCGGGGGGCGGTTTGGAGACCCAGTACTTC.

The table lists this clonotype with a count of one. In DNA, the CDR3 is TGTGCCAGCAGCTCAGACTACCGCACAGATACGCAGTATTTT. Its protein product is CASSSDYRTDTQYF. The rearrangement joins TRBV7-3 to TRBJ2-3; TRBD2 might be the D (5 bases). Trimming pared 4 bases from V and 1 base from J, leaving 9 bases between. This CDR3 is built from 14 residues. The V gene's germline CDR1 is SGHTA and CDR2 FQGTGA.

This chain links TRBV4-2 with TRBJ1-1; D uncertain. Deletions cut 1 base from V and 10 bases from J, with 13 bases between. Germline V CDR1 and CDR2: LGHNA, YNFKEQ. This CDR3 region has 13 residues. The CDR3 DNA reads as TGTGCCAGCAGCCAAGTCCGCGGGGAGAGAGCTTTCTTT. This translates into CASSQVRGERAFF.

A single count supports this clonotype. The V and J genes are TRBV20-1 and TRBJ2-3; D is uncertain. V lost 5 bases and J 2 bases, leaving 8 bases between the germline ends. From germline, CDR1 is DFQATT and CDR2 SNEGSKA (reference sequence). This CDR3 is 12 amino acids long. The CDR3 region is CSAARTTDTQYF. The CDR3 DNA follows: TGCAGTGCTGCTAGGACCACAGATACGCAGTATTTT.

The V gene is TRBV4-1, the J gene TRBJ1-2; no clear D. CDR1 MGHRA and CDR2 YSYEKL come from the germline V gene. The CDR3 is 14 amino acids. V was trimmed by 3 bases and J by 6 bases, leaving 14 bases between them. CDR3 sequence (DNA): TGCGCCAGCAGCCACCCCAACCGACCCAATGGCTACACCTTC. As protein: CASSHPNRPNGYTF.

As regards this clonotype: A read error is possible here, since a much larger clone lies one base away. V and J are TRBV6-1 and TRBJ1-1; D may be TRBD1 (6 bases). This CDR3 has 15 residues. The germline CDR1 and CDR2 sequences are MNHNS and SASEGT. The V and J ends lost 7 bases and 3 bases respectively, with 18 bases between them. The CDR3 reads CASKINCSGDTEAFF. The CDR3 nucleotides read TGTGCCAGCAAGATTAATTGCTCAGGGGACACTGAAGCTTTCTTT.

The J gene is TRBJ1-1, the V gene TRBV7-2; a possible D gene is TRBD1 (5 bases). V lost 4 bases to trimming and J lost 6 bases, with 18 bases between them. CDR1 SGHTA and CDR2 FQGNSA come from the germline V gene. CDR3 length: 15 amino acids. Here the CDR3 reads CASSSPQGGRAEAFF. The CDR3 DNA sequence: TGTGCCAGCAGCTCCCCTCAGGGAGGAAGGGCTGAAGCTTTCTTT.